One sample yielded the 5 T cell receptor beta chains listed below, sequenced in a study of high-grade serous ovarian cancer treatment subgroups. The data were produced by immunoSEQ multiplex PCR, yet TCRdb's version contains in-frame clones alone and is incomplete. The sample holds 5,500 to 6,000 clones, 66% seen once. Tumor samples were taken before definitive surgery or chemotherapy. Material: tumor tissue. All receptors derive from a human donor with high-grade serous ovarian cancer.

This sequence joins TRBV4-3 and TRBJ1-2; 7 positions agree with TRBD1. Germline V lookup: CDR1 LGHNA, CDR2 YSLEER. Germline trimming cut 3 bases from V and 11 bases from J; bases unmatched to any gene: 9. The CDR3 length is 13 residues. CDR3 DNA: TGCGCCAGCAGCCATGTCGGGACAGCCGAGTACACCTTC. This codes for CASSHVGTAEYTF.

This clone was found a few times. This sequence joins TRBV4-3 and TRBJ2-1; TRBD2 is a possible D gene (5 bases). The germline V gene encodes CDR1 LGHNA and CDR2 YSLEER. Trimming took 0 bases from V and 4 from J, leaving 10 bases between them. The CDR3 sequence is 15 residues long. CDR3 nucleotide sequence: TGCGCCAGCAGCCAAGATCGAACGGGGTACAATGAGCAGTTCTTC. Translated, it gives CASSQDRTGYNEQFF.

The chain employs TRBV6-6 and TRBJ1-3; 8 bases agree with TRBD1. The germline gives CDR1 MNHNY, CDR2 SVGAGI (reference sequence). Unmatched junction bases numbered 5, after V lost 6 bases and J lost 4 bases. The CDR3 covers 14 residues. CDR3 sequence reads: CASRQGARGNTIYF. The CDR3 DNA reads TGTGCCAGCAGGCAGGGGGCAAGAGGAAACACCATATATTTT.

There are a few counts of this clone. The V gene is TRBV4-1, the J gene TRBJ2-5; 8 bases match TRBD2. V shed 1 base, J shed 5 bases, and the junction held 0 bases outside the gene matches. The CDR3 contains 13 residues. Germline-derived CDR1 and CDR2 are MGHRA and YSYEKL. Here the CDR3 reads CASSQAGGETQYF. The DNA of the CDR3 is TGCGCCAGCAGCCAAGCGGGGGGGGAGACCCAGTACTTC.

CDR3 region: CASSRLRDRGHEQYF. In nucleotides, the CDR3 is TGTGCCAGCAGCCGTCTCCGGGACAGGGGCCACGAGCAGTACTTC. The genes are TRBV6-5 and TRBJ2-7; 10 bases map to TRBD1. The CDR3 totals 15 residues. V shed 6 bases, J shed 5 bases, and the junction held 10 bases outside the gene matches. Germline V CDR1 and CDR2: MNHEY, SVGAGI.